This T cell receptor (beta chain) was sequenced in a study of blood T cell repertoires in COVID-19. Across the whole study: Sources were T cells, B-cell-depleted T cells, or PBMCs; the material itself was cDNA or gDNA.

For this clone: Its ends do not fully match the called genes, so a read error is possible.

Per the original data handling: The authors estimated nucleated cell counts from reference gene primer amplification. Clones were read by immunoSEQ multiplex PCR, and TCRdb kept only the in-frame ones, dropping some. V and J calls and clone size are given by that table; D and trimming were obtained from the DNA. The sample carries about 370,000 clones, 90% recorded once. The sample taken for sequencing was peripheral blood. The sequence was obtained from a man between 18 and 29 years old with active or convalescent COVID-19.

The CDR3 here is CASSLTSTLSGANVLTF. The CDR3 DNA follows: TGTGCCAGCTCACTGACGAGCACACTCTCTGGGGCCAACGTGCTGACTTTC. V is TRBV18 and J is TRBJ2-6; maybe TRBD1 (5 bases). CDR3 length: 17 amino acids. CDR1 and CDR2 (germline): KGHSH, LQKENI.